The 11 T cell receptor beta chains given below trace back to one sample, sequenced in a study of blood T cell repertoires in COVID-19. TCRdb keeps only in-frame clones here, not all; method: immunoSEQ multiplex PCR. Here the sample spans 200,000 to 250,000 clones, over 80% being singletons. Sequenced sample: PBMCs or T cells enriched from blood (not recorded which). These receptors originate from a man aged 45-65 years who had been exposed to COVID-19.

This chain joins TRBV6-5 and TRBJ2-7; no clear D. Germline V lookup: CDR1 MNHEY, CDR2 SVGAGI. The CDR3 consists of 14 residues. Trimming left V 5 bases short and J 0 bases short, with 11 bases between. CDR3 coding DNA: TGTGCCAGCAGTCCCCCTGGCCCCTCCTACGAGCAGTACGTC. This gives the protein CASSPPGPSYEQYV.

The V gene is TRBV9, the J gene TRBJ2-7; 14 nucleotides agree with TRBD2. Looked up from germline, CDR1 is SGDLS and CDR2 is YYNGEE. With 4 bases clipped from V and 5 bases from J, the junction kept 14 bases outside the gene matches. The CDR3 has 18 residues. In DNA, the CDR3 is TGTGCCAGCAGCCCCCAGTGGACTAGCGGGAGGCATGGCCACGAGCAGTACGTC. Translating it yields CASSPQWTSGRHGHEQYV.

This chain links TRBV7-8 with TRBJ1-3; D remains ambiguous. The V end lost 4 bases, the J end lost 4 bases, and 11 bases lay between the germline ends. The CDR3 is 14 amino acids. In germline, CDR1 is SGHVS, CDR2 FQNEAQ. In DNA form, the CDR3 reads TGTGCCAGCAGCTACAGCGGGTTGGGAAACACCATATATTTT. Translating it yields CASSYSGLGNTIYF.

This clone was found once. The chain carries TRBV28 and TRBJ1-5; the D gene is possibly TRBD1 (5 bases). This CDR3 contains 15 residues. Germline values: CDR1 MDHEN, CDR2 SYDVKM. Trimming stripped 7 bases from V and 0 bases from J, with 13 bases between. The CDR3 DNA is TGTGCCAGCAAGTTGACAGATTATAGCAATCAGCCCCAGCATTTT. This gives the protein CASKLTDYSNQPQHF.

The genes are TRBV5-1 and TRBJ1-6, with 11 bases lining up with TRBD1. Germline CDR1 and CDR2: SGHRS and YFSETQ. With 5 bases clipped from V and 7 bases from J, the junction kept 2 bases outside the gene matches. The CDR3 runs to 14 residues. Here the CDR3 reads CASRGTGGNSPLHF. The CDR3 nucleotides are TGCGCCAGCAGAGGGACAGGGGGAAATTCACCCCTCCACTTT.

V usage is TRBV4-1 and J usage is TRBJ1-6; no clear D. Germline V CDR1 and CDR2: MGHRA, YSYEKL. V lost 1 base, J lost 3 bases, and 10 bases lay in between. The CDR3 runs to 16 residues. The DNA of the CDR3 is TGCGCCAGCAGCCAAGGAGAACAGAACTATAATTCACCCCTCCACTTT. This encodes CASSQGEQNYNSPLHF.

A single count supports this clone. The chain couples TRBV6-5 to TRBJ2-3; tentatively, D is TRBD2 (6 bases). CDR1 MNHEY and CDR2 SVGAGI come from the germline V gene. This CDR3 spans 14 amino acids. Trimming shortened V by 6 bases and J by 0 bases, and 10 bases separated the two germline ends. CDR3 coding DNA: TGTGCCAGCAGCCTTGGAGGGAGCACAGATACGCAGTATTTT. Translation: CASSLGGSTDTQYF.

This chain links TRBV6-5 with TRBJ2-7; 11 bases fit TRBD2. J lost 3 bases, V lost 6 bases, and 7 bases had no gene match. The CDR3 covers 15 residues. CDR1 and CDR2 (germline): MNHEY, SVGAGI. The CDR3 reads CASRASLAGGYEQYF. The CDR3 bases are TGTGCCAGCAGAGCTTCCCTAGCGGGGGGCTACGAGCAGTACTTC.

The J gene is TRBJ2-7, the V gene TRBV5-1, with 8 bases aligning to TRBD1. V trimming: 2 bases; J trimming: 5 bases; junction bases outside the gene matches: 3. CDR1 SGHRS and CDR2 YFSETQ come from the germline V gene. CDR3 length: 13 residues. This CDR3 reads CASSLQGVDEQYF. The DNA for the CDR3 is TGCGCCAGCAGCTTACAGGGGGTGGACGAGCAGTACTTC.

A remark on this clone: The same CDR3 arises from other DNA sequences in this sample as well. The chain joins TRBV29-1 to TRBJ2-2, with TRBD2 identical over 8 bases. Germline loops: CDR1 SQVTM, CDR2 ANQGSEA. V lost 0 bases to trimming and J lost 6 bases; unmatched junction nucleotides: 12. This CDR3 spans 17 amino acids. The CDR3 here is CSVEDPLNGRAAGELFF. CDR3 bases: TGCAGCGTTGAAGATCCCCTGAACGGGAGGGCCGCCGGGGAGCTGTTTTTT.

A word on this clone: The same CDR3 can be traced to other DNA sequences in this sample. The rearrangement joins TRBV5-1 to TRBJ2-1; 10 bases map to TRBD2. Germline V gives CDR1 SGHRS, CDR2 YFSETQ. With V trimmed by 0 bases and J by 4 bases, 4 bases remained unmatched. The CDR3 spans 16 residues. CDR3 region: CASSLVASGGYNEQFF. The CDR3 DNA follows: TGCGCCAGCAGCTTGGTCGCTAGCGGGGGATACAATGAGCAGTTCTTC. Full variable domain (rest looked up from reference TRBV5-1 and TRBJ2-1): KAGVTQTPRYLIKTRGQQVTLSCSPISGHRSVSWYQQTPGQGLQFLFEYFSETQRNKGNFPGRFSGRQFSNSRSEMNVSTLELGDSALYLCASSLVASGGYNEQFFGPGTRLTVL.